This T cell receptor beta chain was retrieved from a study of OX40 agonist ivuxolimab in advanced cancers. Here immunoSEQ multiplex PCR was the method, and the copy in TCRdb shows in-frame clones only, minus some. The sample has roughly 100,000 clones; roughly 89% are singletons. The CDR3 covers 16 residues. The sequencing here drew on CD4+ or CD8+ T cells sorted from blood, taken in a trial of the OX40 agonist ivuxolimab. This TCR came from an adult with an advanced solid tumor such as melanoma, head and neck, liver or kidney cancer. The J gene is TRBJ2-3, the V gene TRBV21-1; the table assigns TRBD1, which was not confirmed against the DNA. TRBV21-1 is a known pseudogene. CDR3: CASSIKPGQGTDTQYF. The CDR3 DNA is TGTGCCAGCAGCATCAAGCCGGGACAGGGCACAGATACGCAGTATTTT.